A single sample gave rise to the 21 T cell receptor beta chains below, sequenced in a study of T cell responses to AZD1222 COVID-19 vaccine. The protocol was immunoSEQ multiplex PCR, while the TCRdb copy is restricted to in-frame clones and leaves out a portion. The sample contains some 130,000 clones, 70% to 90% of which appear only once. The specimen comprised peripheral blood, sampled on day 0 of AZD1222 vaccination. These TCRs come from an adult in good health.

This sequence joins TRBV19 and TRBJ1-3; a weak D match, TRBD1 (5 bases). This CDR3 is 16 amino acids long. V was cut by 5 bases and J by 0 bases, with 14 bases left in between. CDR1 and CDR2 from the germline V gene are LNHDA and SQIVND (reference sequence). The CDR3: CASSPRGMPSGNTIYF. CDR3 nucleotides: TGTGCCAGTAGTCCCCGGGGGATGCCCTCTGGAAACACCATATATTTT.

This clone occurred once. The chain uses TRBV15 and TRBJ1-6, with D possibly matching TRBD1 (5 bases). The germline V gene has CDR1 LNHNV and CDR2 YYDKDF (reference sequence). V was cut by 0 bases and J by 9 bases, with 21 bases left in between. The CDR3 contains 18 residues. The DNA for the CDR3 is TGTGCCACCAGCAGAGATCCGGGAGGGACTAGCTTTCGTTCACCCCTCCACTTT. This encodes CATSRDPGGTSFRSPLHF. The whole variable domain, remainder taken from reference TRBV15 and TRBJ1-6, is DAMVIQNPRYQVTQFGKPVTLSCSQTLNHNVMYWYQQKSSQAPKLLFHYYDKDFNNEADTPDNFQSRRPNTSFCFLDIRSPGLGDTAMYLCATSRDPGGTSFRSPLHFGNGTRLTVT.

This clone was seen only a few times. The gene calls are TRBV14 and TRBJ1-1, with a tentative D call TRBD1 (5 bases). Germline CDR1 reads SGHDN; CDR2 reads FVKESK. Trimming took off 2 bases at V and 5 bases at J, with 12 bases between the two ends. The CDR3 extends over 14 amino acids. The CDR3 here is CASSQNGGWTEAFF. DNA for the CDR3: TGTGCCAGCAGCCAAAATGGGGGGTGGACTGAAGCTTTCTTT.

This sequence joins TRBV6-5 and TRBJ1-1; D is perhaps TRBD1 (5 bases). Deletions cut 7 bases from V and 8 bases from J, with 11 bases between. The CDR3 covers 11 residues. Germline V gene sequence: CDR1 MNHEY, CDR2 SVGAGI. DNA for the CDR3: TGTGCCAGCAACTGGGGGATCGAAGCTTTCTTT. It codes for CASNWGIEAFF.

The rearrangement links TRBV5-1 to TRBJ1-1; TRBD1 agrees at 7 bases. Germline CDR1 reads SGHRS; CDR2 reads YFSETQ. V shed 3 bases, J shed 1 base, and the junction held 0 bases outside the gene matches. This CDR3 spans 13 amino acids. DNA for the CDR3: TGCGCCAGCAGCTGGGACAGGAACACTGAAGCTTTCTTT. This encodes CASSWDRNTEAFF.

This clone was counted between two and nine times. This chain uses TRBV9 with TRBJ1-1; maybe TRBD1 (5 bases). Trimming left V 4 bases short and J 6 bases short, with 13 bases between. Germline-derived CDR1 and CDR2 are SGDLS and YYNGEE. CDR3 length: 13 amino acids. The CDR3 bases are TGTGCCAGCAGCCCTCACGGGGGGGCTGAAGCTTTCTTT. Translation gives CASSPHGGAEAFF.

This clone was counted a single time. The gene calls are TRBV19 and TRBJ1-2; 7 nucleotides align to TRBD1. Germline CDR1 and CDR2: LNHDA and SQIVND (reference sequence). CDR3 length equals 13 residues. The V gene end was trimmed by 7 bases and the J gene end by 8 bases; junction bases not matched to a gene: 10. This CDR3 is CASTNWRGLGYTF. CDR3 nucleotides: TGTGCCAGTACGAACTGGAGGGGGCTCGGCTACACCTTC.

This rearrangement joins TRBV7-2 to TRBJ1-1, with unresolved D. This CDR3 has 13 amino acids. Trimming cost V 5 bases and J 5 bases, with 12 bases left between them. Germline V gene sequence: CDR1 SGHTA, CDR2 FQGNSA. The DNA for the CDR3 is TGTGCCAGCAGCATGGGAGGGCGAACTGAAGCTTTCTTT. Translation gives CASSMGGRTEAFF.

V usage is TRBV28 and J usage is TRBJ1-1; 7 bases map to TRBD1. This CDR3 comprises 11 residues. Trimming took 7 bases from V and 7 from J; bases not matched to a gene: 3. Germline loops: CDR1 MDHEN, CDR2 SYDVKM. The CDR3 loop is CASTRQGEAFF. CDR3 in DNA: TGTGCCAGCACTCGACAGGGTGAAGCTTTCTTT.

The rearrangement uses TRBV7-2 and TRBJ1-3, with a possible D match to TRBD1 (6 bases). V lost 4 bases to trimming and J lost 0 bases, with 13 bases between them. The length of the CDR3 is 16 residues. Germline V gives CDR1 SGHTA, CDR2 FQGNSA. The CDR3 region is CASSSNKGGSGNTIYF. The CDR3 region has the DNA TGTGCCAGCAGCTCGAACAAGGGGGGCTCTGGAAACACCATATATTTT.

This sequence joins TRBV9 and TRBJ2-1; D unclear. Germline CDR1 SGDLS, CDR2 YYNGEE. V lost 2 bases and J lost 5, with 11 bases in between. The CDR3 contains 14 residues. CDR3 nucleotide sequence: TGTGCCAGCAGCGTCTCAGCCTCTAACAATGAGCAGTTCTTC. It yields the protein CASSVSASNNEQFF.

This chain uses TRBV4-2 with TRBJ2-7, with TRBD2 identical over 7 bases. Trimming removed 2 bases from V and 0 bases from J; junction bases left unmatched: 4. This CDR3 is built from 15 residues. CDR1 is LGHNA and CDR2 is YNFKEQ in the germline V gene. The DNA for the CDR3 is TGTGCCAGCAGCCAACCTAGCGGTAGCTCCTACGAGCAGTACTTC. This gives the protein CASSQPSGSSYEQYF.

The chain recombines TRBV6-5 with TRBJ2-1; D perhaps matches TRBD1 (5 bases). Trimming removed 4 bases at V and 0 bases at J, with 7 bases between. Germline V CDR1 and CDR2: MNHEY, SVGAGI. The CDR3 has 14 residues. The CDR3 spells CASSSTVSYNEQFF. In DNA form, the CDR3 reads TGTGCCAGCAGTTCGACAGTCTCCTACAATGAGCAGTTCTTC.

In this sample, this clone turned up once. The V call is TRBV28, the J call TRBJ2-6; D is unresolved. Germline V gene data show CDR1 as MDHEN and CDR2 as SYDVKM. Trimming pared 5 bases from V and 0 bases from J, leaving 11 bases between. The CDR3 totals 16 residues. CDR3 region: CASSPRNLSGANVLTF. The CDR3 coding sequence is TGTGCCAGCAGTCCCAGAAACCTCTCTGGGGCCAACGTCCTGACTTTC.

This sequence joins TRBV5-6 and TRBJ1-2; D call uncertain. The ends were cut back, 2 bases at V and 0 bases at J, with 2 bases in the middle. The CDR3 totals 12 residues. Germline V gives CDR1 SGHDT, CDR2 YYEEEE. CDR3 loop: CASSFSNYGYTF. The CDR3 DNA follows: TGTGCCAGCAGCTTTTCTAACTATGGCTACACCTTC.

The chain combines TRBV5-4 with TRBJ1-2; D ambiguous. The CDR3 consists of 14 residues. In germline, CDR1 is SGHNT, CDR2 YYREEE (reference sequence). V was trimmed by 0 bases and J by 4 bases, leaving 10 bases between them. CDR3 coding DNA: TGTGCCAGCAGCTTGGTGGCTGATGGCTATGGCTACACCTTC. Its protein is CASSLVADGYGYTF.

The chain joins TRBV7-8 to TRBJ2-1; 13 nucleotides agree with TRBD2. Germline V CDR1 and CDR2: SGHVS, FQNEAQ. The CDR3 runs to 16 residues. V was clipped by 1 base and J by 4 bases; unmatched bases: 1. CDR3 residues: CASSLGLAGGYNEQFF. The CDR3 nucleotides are TGTGCCAGCAGCTTAGGACTAGCGGGAGGATACAATGAGCAGTTCTTC.

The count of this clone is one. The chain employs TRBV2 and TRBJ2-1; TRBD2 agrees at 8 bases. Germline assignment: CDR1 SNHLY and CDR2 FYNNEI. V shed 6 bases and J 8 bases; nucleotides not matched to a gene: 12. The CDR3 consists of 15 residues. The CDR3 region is CASRPLGGRLDEQFF. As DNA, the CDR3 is TGTGCCAGCAGACCCCTCGGCGGGAGGTTGGATGAGCAGTTCTTC.

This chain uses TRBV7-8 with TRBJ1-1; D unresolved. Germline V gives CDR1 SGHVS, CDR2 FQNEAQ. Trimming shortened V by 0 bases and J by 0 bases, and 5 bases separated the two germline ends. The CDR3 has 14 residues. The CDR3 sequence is CASSLALLNTEAFF. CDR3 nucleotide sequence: TGTGCCAGCAGCTTAGCGCTCCTGAACACTGAAGCTTTCTTT.

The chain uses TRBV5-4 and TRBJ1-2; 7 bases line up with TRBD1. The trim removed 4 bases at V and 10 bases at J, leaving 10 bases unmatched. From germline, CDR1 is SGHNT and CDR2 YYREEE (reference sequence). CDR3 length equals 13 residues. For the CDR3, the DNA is TGTGCCAGCAGCCCGGTTACAGGGGAGGACTACACCTTC. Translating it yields CASSPVTGEDYTF.

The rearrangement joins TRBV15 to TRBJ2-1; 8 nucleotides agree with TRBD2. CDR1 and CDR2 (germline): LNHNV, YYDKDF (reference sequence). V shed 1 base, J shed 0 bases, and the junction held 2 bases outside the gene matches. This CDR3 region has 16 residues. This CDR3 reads CATSRVLAGSYNEQFF. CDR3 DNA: TGTGCCACCAGCAGAGTCCTAGCGGGCTCCTACAATGAGCAGTTCTTC.